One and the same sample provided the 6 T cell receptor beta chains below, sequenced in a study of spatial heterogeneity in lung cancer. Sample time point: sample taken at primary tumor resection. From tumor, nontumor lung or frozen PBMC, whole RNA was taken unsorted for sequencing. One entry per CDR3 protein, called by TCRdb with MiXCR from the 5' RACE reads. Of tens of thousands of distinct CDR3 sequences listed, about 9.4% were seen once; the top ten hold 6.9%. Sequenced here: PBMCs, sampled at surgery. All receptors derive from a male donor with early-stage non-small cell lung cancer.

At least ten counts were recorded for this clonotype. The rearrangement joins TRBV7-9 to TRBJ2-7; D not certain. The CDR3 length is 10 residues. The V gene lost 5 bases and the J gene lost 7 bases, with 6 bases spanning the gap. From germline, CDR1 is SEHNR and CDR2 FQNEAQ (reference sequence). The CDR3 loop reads CASSGMEQYF. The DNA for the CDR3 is TGTGCCAGCAGCGGCATGGAGCAGTACTTC. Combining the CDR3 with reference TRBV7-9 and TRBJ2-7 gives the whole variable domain DTGVSQNPRHKITKRGQNVTFRCDPISEHNRLYWYRQTLGQGPEFLTYFQNEAQLEKSRLLSDRFSAERPKGSFSTLEIQRTEQGDSAMYLCASSGMEQYFGPGTRLTVT.

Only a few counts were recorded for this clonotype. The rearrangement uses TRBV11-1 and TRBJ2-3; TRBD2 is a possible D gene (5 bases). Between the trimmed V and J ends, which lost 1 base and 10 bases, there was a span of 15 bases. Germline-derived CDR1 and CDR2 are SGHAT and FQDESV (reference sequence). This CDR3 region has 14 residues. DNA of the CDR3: TGTGCCAGCAGCTTAGAGGGCCCCGGGATCTCGCAGTATTTT. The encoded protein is CASSLEGPGISQYF.

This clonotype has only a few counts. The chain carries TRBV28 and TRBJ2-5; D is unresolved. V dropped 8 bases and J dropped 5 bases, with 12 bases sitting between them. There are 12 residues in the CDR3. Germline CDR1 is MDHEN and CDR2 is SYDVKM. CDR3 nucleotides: TGTGCCAGCGCCCAGATGGTGGAGACCCAGTACTTC. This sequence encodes CASAQMVETQYF.

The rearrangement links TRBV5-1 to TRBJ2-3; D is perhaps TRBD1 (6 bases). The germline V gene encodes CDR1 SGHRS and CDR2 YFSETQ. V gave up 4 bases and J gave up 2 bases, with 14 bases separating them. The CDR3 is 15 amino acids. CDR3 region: CASSPQGIPTDTQYF. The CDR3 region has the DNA TGCGCCAGCAGCCCACAGGGAATCCCCACAGATACGCAGTATTTT.

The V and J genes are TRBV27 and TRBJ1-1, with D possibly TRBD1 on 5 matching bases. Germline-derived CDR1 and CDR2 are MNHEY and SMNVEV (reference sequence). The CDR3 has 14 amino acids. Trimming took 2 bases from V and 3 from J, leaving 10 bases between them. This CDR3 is CASSLTVGDTEAFF. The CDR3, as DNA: TGTGCCAGCAGTTTAACCGTGGGGGACACTGAAGCTTTCTTT.

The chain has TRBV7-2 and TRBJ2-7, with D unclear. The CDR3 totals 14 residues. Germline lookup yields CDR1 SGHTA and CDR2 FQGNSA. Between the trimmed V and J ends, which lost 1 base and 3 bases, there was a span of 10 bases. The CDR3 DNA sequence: TGTGCCAGCAGCTTAGTCGCGGTGAGCTACGAGCAGTACTTC. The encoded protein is CASSLVAVSYEQYF.